The clone carrying this T cell receptor beta chain appeared a few times. The antigen remains undetermined. The repertoire was sequenced with immunoSEQ multiplex PCR; TCRdb's copy has only in-frame clones and lacks some. The sample includes 90,000 to 120,000 clones, 87% of them seen just once. These data come from a study of graft-versus-host responses after intestinal transplantation. The germline gives CDR1 WNHNN, CDR2 SYGVQD (reference sequence). The CDR3 is 15 amino acids. V trimming: 8 bases; J trimming: 7 bases; junction bases outside the gene matches: 10. The specimen was unstimulated CD4+ T cells sorted from spleen or lymph node cells, collected before transplant. The sequence was collected from a human donor who was the organ donor for an intestinal transplant. This chain uses TRBV10-1 with TRBJ2-1; 11 bases align to TRBD2. CDR3 DNA sequence: TGCGCCAGCGCTCCACTAGCGGGAGATAGAAATGAGCAGTTCTTC. Protein product: CASAPLAGDRNEQFF.